Presented here are 7 T cell receptor beta chains from one specimen sequenced in a study of blood T cell repertoires in COVID-19 (TCRdb year 2020). Receptors were amplified or captured by the immunoSEQ multiplex PCR assay. Not all clones reach the TCRdb copy of this immuneACCESS table, which keeps in-frame sequences only. Checked studies attribute under half of the gap to unresolved V genes and leave the rest unexplained. Across this sample there are tens of thousands of clones, with approximately 79% seen only once. Approximately 2.8% of the sample rests with the top ten. Sequencing was carried out using peripheral blood. The receptors here all came from a human donor with acute or convalescent COVID-19. The donor label of this sample is uncertain.

The chain links TRBV7-3 to TRBJ1-3; TRBD1 might be the D (5 bases). Germline values: CDR1 SGHTA, CDR2 FQGTGA. V was trimmed by 3 bases and J by 10 bases, leaving 16 bases between them. This CDR3 spans 14 amino acids. CDR3 loop: CASSFRGEEMTIYF. The CDR3 nucleotides read TGTGCCAGCAGCTTCCGGGGGGAGGAAATGACCATATATTTT.

The chain has TRBV4-3 and TRBJ2-1; possible D gene TRBD2, 5 bases. The V gene's germline CDR1 is LGHNA and CDR2 YSLEER. The CDR3 loop spans 13 amino acids. Trimming took 2 bases from V and 10 from J, leaving 12 bases between them. The CDR3 reads CASSQTGGLEQFF. CDR3 DNA sequence: TGCGCCAGCAGCCAAACGGGCGGGTTGGAGCAGTTCTTC.

The rearrangement links TRBV27 to TRBJ2-7, with 7 nucleotides matching TRBD2. Per the germline V gene, CDR1 is MNHEY and CDR2 is SMNVEV (reference sequence). The CDR3 spans 14 residues. Germline trimming cut 5 bases from V and 2 bases from J; bases unmatched to any gene: 6. The CDR3, as DNA: TGTGCCAGCAGTGGTAGCGGGCGTACCTACGAGCAGTACTTC. It codes for CASSGSGRTYEQYF.

The CDR3: CASSPRGDTQYF. The DNA of the CDR3 is TGTGCCAGCAGCCCCCGGGGGGATACGCAGTATTTT. The rearrangement links TRBV9 to TRBJ2-3, with TRBD2 as a possible D gene (6 bases). The CDR3 covers 12 residues. Germline lookup yields CDR1 SGDLS and CDR2 YYNGEE. V lost 4 bases and J lost 6, with 9 bases in between.

The rearrangement uses TRBV6-6 and TRBJ1-2; 7 nucleotides align to TRBD1. Germline V gene data show CDR1 as MNHNY and CDR2 as SVGAGI (reference sequence). The J segment lost 0 bases and the V segment lost 2 bases, leaving 3 bases of the junction unmatched. This CDR3 contains 15 residues. The CDR3 loop is CASSYPDRANYGYTF. CDR3 nucleotide sequence: TGTGCCAGCAGTTACCCAGACAGGGCTAACTATGGCTACACCTTC.

The chain joins TRBV11-2 to TRBJ2-1, with D perhaps TRBD1 (5 bases). V lost 7 bases and J lost 4, with 17 bases in between. The CDR3 extends over 15 amino acids. Germline lookup yields CDR1 SGHAT and CDR2 FQNNGV. CDR3 sequence: CASTVGRGRYNEQFF. In DNA form, the CDR3 reads TGTGCCAGCACCGTCGGAAGGGGTCGGTACAATGAGCAGTTCTTC. The full variable domain, with the rest looked up from reference TRBV11-2 and TRBJ2-1, is EAGVAQSPRYKIIEKRQSVAFWCNPISGHATLYWYQQILGQGPKLLIQFQNNGVVDDSQLPKDRFSAERLKGVDSTLKIQPAKLEDSAVYLCASTVGRGRYNEQFFGPGTRLTVL.

The rearrangement links TRBV9 to TRBJ2-3; D might be TRBD2 (6 bases). This CDR3 is built from 17 residues. The germline V and J ends were trimmed by 0 bases and 6 bases, with 20 bases remaining between them. From germline, CDR1 is SGDLS and CDR2 YYNGEE. The CDR3, as DNA: TGTGCCAGCAGCGTAGAAAGTGGGTACGGGAGAAGTGATACGCAGTATTTT. This encodes CASSVESGYGRSDTQYF. Supplemented by reference TRBV9 and TRBJ2-3, the full variable domain reads DSGVTQTPKHLITATGQRVTLRCSPRSGDLSVYWYQQSLDQGLQFLIQYYNGEERAKGNILERFSAQQFPDLHSELNLSSLELGDSALYFCASSVESGYGRSDTQYFGPGTRLTVL.